This T cell receptor (beta chain) was captured in a study of T-cell memory formation after mild COVID-19. Study at large: The study found TCR clusters largely donor specific. Study-level points and caveats: Cross-reactive memory appears to have joined, as suggested by some responding clones showing up in pre-infection memory. CD4+ contracting clones were mainly CM and EM; CD8+ ones, EMRA.

TCR alpha and TCR beta cDNA libraries with sample barcodes and UMIs came from 5'RACE using constant-segment primers. TCRdb reanalysed the 5' RACE reads using MiXCR and keeps one entry per CDR3 protein. The repertoire has a few hundred thousand distinct CDR3 sequences, roughly 24% of them found once; the top ten carry 8.8%. A word on this clonotype: Its antigen is unidentified.

The receptor's source is an adult woman who had mild COVID-19 (a few samples of this study predate the infection). Cell type and time point are not known. Sample: PBMCs or a T cell subset sorted from them (not recorded which).

CDR3 in DNA: TGTGCCAGCAGTTGGACCAGTCGAGTGCTAGCAAGAGAGACCCAGTACTTC. Protein: CASSWTSRVLARETQYF. V is TRBV12-3 or TRBV12-4 and J is TRBJ2-5, with D possibly TRBD2 on 5 matching bases. This CDR3 spans 17 amino acids. The V end was cut by 4 bases, the J end by 4 bases, with 22 bases between.